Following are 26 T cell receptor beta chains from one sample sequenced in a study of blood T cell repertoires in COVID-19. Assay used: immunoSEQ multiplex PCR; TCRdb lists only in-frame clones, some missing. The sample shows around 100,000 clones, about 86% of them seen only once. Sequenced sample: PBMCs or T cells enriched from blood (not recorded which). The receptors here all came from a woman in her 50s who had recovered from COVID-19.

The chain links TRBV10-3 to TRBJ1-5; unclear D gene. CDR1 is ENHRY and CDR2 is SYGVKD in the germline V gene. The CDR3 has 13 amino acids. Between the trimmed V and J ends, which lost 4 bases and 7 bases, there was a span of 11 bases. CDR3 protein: CAISGSAGQPQHF. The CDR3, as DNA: TGTGCCATCAGTGGGTCGGCAGGACAGCCCCAGCATTTT.

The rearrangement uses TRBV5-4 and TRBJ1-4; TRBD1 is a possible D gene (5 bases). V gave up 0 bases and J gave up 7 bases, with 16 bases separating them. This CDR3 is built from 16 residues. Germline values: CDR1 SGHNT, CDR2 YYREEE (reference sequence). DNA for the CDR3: TGTGCCAGCAGCTTGGGGGGCCGGGAGCGGGGTGAAAAACTGTTTTTT. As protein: CASSLGGRERGEKLFF.

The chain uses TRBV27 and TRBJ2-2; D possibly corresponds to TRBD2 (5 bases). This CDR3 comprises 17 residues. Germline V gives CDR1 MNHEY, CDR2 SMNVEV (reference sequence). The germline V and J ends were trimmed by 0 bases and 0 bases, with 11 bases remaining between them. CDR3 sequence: CASSLSWGVSNTGELFF. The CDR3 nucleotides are TGTGCCAGCAGTTTATCGTGGGGAGTCTCGAACACCGGGGAGCTGTTTTTT.

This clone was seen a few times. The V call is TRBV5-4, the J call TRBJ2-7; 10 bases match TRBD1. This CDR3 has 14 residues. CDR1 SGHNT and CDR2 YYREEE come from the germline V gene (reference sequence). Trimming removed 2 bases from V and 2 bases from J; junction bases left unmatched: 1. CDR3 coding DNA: TGTGCCAGCAGCTTCGGGACAGGGGCCTACGAGCAGTACTTC. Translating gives CASSFGTGAYEQYF.

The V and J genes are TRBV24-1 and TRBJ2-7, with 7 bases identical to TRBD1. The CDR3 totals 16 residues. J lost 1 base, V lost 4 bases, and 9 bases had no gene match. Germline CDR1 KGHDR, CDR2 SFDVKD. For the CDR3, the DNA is TGTGCCACCAGTGACCCCATGCAGGGGGATTCCTACGAGCAGTACTTC. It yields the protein CATSDPMQGDSYEQYF.

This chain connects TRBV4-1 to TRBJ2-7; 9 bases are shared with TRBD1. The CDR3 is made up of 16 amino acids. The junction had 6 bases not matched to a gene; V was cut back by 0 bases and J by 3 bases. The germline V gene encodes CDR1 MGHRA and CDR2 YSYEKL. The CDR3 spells CASSQETGQGDYEQYF. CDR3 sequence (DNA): TGCGCCAGCAGCCAAGAAACGGGACAGGGAGACTACGAGCAGTACTTC.

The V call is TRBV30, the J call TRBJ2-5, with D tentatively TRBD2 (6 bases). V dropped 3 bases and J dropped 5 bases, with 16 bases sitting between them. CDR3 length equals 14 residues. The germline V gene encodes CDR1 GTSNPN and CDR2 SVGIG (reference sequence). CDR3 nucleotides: TGTGCCTGGAGGGCTCCGGGAGTCTGGGAGACCCAGTACTTC. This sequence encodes CAWRAPGVWETQYF.

This CDR3 reads CASSPTLAGDYEQYF. The CDR3 DNA sequence: TGTGCCAGCAGCCCAACCCTAGCGGGTGACTACGAGCAGTACTTC. J is TRBJ2-7 and V is TRBV9, with TRBD2 matching over 8 bases. The CDR3 sequence is 15 residues long. CDR1 is SGDLS, CDR2 YYNGEE, per germline. V dropped 4 bases and J dropped 3; count of bases not matched to a gene: 9.

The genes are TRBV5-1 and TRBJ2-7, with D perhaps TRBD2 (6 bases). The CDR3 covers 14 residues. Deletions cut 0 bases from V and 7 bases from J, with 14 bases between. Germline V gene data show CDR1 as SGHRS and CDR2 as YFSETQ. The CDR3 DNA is TGCGCCAGCAGCTTGGGGGGGACTCAAGGGGAGCAGTACTTC. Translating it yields CASSLGGTQGEQYF.

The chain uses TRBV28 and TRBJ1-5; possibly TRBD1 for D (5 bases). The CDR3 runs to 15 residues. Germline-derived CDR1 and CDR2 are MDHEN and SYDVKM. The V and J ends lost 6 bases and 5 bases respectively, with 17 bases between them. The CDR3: CASSSQGRADQPQHF. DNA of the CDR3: TGTGCCAGCAGCTCCCAGGGAAGGGCAGATCAGCCCCAGCATTTT.

In nucleotides, the CDR3 is TGTGCCAGCAAAACTAGCGGGGGGGGAGAGACCCAGTACTTC. Translating it yields CASKTSGGGETQYF. V gene TRBV27 combines with J gene TRBJ2-5, with 13 nucleotides matching TRBD2. CDR1 is MNHEY, CDR2 SMNVEV, per germline (reference sequence). The V and J ends lost 7 bases and 4 bases, in that order; junction bases with no gene match: 3. This CDR3 has 14 amino acids.

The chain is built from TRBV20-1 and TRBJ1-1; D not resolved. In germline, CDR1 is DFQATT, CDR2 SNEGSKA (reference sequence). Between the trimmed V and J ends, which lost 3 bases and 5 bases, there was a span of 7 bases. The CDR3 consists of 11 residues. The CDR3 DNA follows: TGCAGTGCTAGGGGAGGGACTGAAGCTTTCTTT. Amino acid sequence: CSARGGTEAFF.

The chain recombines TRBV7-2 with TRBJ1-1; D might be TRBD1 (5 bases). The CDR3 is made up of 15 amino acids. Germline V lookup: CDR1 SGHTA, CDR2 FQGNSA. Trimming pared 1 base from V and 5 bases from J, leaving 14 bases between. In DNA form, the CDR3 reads TGTGCCAGCAGCTTAGTGGCTGGGGCGAGTACTGAAGCTTTCTTT. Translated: CASSLVAGASTEAFF.

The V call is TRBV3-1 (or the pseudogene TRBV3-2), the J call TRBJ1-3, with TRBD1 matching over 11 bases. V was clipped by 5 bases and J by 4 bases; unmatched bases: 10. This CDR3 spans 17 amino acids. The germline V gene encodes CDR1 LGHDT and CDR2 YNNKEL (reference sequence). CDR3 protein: CASSARDRGNRGNTIYF. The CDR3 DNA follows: TGTGCCAGCAGCGCCCGGGACAGGGGGAATAGGGGAAACACCATATATTTT.

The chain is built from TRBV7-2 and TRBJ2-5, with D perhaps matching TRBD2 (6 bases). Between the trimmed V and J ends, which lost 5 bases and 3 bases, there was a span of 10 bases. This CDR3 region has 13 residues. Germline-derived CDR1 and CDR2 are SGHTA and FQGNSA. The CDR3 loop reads CASSRGNKETQYF. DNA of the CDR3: TGTGCCAGCAGCCGGGGGAACAAAGAGACCCAGTACTTC.

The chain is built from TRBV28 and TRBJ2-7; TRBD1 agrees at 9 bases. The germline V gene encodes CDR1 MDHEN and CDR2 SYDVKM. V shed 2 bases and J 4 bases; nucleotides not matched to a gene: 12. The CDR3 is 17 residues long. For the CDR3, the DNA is TGTGCCAGCAGTTTAACTACGGACAGGGGAAGCTTTTACGAGCAGTACTTC. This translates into CASSLTTDRGSFYEQYF.

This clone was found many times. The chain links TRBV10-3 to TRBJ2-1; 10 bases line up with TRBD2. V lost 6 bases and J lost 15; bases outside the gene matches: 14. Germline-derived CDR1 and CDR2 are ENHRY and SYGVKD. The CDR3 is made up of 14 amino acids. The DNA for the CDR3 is TGTGCCATCAGGGCAGGACTAGCGGTATCAAACTGGTTCTTC. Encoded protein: CAIRAGLAVSNWFF.

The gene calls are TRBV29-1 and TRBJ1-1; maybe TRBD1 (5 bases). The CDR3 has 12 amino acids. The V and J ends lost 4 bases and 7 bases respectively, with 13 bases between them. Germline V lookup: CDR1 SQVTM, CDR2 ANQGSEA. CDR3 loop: CSVVGQVDEAFF. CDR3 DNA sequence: TGCAGCGTTGTGGGGCAGGTCGATGAAGCTTTCTTT.

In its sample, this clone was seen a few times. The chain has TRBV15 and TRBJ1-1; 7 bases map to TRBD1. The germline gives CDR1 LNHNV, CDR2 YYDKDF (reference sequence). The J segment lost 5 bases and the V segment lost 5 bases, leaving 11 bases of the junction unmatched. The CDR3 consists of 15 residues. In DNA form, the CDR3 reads TGTGCCACCAGCGGGAGGACAGGCCGTGAAACTGAAGCTTTCTTT. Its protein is CATSGRTGRETEAFF.

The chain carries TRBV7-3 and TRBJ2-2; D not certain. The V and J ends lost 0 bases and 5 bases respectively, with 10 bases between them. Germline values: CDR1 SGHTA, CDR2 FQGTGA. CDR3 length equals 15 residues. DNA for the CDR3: TGTGCCAGCAGCTTAACCGCAGGTCAAACCGGGGAGCTGTTTTTT. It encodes CASSLTAGQTGELFF. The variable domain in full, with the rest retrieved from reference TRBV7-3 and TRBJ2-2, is GAGVSQTPSNKVTEKGKYVELRCDPISGHTALYWYRQSLGQGPEFLIYFQGTGAADDSGLPNDRFFAVRPEGSVSTLKIQRTERGDSAVYLCASSLTAGQTGELFFGEGSRLTVL.

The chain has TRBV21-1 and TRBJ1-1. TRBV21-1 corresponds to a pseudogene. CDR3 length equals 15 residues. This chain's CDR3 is CASSKAAKASTEAFF. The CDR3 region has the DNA TGTGCCAGCAGCAAAGCGGCGAAGGCTAGCACTGAAGCTTTCTTT.

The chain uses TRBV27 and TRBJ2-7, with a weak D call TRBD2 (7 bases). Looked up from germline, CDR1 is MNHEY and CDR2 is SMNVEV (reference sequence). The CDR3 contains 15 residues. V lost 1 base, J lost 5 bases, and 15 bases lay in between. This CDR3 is CASSLWGGGANEQYF. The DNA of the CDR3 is TGTGCCAGCAGTTTATGGGGTGGGGGGGCCAACGAGCAGTACTTC.

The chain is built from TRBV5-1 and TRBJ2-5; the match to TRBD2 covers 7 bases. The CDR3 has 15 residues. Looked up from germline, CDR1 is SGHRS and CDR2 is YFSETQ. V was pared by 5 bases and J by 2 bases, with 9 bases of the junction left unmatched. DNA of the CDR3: TGCGCCAGCAGACCGGCGGGGGATACTCAAGAGACCCAGTACTTC. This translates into CASRPAGDTQETQYF.

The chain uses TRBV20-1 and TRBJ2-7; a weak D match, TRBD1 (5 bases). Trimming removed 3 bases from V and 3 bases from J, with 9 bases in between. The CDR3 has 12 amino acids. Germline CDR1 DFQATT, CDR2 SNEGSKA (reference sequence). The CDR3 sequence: CSASGAGYEQYF. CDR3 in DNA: TGCAGTGCTAGTGGGGCCGGCTACGAGCAGTACTTC.

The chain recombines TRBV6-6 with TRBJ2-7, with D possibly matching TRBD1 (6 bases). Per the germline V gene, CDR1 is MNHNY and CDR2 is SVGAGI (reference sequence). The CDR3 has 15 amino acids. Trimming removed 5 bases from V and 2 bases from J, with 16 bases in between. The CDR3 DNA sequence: TGTGCCAGCAGTGAGCCGGGGACAACCGCCTACGAGCAGTACTTC. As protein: CASSEPGTTAYEQYF.

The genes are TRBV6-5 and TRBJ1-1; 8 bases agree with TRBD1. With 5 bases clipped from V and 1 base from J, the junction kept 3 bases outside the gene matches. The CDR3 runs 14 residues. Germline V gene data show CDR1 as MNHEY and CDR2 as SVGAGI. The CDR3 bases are TGTGCCAGCAGTCAACAGGGGGGGAACACTGAAGCTTTCTTT. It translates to CASSQQGGNTEAFF.